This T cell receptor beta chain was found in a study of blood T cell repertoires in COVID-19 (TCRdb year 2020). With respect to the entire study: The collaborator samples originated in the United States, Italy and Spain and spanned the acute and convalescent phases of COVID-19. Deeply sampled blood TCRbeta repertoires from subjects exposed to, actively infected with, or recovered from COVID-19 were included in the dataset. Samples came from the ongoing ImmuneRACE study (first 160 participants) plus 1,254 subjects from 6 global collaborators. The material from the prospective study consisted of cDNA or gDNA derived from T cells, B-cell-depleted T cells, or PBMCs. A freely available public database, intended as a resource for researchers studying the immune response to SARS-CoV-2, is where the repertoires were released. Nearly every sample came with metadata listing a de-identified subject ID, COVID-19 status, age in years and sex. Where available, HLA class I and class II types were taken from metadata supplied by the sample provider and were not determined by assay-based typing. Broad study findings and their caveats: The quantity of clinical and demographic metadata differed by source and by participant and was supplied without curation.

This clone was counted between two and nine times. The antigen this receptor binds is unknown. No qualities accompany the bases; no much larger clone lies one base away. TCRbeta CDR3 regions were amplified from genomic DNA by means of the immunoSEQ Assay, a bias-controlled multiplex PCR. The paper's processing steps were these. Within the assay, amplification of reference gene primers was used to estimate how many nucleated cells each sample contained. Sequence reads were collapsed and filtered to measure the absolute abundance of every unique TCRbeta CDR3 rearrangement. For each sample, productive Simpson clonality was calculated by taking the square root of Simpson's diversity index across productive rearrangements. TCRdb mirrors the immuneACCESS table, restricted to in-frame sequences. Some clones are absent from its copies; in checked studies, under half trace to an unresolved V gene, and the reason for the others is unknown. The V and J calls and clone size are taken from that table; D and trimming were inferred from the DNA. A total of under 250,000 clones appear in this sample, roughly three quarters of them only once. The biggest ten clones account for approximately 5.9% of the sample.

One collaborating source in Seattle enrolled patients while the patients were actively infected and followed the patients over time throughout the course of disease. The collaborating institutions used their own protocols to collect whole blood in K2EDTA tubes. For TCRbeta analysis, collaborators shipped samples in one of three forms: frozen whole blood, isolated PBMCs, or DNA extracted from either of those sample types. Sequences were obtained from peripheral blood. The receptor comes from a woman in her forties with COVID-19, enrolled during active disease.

This receptor has the CDR3 CASSFAGLPIDEQFF. The sequenced DNA is TGCGCCAGCAGCTTCGCGGGTCTCCCGATTGATGAGCAGTTCTTC. The chain couples TRBV5-1 to TRBJ2-1, with a weak D call of TRBD2 (5 bases match). The CDR3 runs 15 residues from the cysteine to the phenylalanine. The sequence is cut down to CDR3 DNA, 45 bases in frame from base 1. According to the germline V gene, CDR1 reads SGHRS and CDR2 reads YFSETQ. V drops 2 bases and J drops 8 bases, leaving 17 bases in between.